This note documents a single TCR beta chain sequence. As yet, its antigen is unknown. The data derive from a study of shared clonotypes between healthy human individuals. Study results and limitations: It was the non-shared clonotypes that had lower generation probabilities than clonotypes shared by all four donors.

The authors divided CD4+ cells into CD45RA+ naive and CD45RA-negative memory subsets. The germline CDR1 and CDR2 sequences are LGHNA and YNFKEQ. Trimming took off 2 bases at V and 3 bases at J, with 19 bases between the two ends. The CDR3 covers 17 residues. Profiled with immunoSEQ multiplex PCR; TCRdb holds only in-frame clones, not every one. The profile shows some 1,100,000 clones, around 78% of them singletons. Specimen: memory CD4+ T cells from PBMCs. As to subset: CD45RA-negative fraction. The chain links TRBV4-2 to TRBJ1-2; no definite D call. The clonotype originates from a man aged 18 to 29 in good health. Some clones in this sample may be carry-over from other donors' samples. This CDR3 reads CASSQLLFSDRDYGYTF. The DNA for the CDR3 is TGTGCCAGCAGCCAATTATTGTTCAGCGATAGGGACTATGGCTACACCTTC.